This T cell receptor beta chain stems from a study of beta chain features in type 1 diabetes. Study findings and constraints: VDJ junctions from type 1 diabetes patients carried fewer insertions and larger deletions. Whatever favoring of shorter templates PCR might show would apply equally to patients and controls.

The study reverse transcribed the entire isolated RNA, so it sequenced expressed TCRB transcripts. Data came from immunoSEQ multiplex PCR; TCRdb stores just in-frame clones and leaves some out. Here the sample spans 200,000 to 250,000 clones, roughly 10% being singletons. This clone was counted only a few times. Its specificity is unknown. This CDR3 is 12 amino acids long. Germline V gene lookup returns CDR1 GTSNPN and CDR2 SVGIG (reference sequence). V shed 7 bases and J shed 0 bases, with 10 bases lying between them. The chain couples TRBV30 to TRBJ2-7; D is possibly TRBD1 or TRBD2 (5 bases each). Sequenced sample: central memory CD4+ T cells from blood. The clonotype comes from a man aged 18 to 29 in good health. The CDR3 DNA reads TGTGCCTCCGGGGCGGACTCCTACGAGCAGTACTTC. This codes for CASGADSYEQYF.